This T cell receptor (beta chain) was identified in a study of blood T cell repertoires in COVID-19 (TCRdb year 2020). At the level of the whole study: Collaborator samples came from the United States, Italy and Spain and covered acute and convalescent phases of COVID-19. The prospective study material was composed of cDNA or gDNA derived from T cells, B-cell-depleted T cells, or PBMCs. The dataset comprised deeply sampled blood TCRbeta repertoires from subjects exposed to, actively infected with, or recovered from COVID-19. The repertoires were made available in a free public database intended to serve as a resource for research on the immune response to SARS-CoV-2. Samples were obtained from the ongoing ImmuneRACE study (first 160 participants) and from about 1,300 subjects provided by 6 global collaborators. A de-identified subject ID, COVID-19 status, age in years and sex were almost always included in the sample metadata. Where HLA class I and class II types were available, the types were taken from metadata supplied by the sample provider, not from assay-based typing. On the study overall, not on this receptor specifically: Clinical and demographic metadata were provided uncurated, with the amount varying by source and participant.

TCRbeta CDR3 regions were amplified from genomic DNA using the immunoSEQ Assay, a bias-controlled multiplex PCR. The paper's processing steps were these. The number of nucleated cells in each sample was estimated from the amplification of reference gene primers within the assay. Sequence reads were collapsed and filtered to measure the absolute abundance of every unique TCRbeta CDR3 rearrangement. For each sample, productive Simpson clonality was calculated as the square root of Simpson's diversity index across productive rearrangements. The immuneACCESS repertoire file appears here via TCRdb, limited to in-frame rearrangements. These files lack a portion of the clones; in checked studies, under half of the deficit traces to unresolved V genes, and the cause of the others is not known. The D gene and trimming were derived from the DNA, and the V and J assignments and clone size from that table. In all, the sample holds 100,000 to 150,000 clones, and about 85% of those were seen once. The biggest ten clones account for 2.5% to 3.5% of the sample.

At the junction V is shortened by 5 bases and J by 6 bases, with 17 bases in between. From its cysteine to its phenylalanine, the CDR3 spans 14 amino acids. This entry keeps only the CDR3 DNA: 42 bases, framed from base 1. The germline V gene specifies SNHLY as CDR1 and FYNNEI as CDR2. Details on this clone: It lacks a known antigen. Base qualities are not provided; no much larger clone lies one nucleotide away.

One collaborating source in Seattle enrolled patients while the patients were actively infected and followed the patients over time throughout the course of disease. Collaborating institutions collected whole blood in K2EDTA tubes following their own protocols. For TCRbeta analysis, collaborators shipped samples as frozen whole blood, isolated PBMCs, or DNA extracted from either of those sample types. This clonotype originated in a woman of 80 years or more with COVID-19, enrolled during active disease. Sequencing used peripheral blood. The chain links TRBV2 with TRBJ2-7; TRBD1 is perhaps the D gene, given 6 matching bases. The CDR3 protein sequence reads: CASSPRTADSEQYF. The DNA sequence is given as TGTGCCAGCAGTCCCAGGACAGCCGACTCCGAGCAGTACTTC.